Presented here are 30 T cell receptor beta chains from one specimen sequenced in a study of shared clonotypes between healthy human individuals. Here immunoSEQ multiplex PCR was the method, and the copy in TCRdb shows in-frame clones only, minus some. Counted here are some 1 million clones, around 76% occurring once; the ten biggest clones make up approximately 1.5%. Sequences were obtained from memory CD4+ T cells sorted from blood. Subset denoted: CD45RA-negative fraction. The receptors here all came from a man aged 18 to 29 in good health.

The chain uses TRBV5-1 and TRBJ2-5; TRBD2 matches at 8 bases. Trimming removed 0 bases from V and 5 bases from J; junction bases left unmatched: 6. The germline gives CDR1 SGHRS, CDR2 YFSETQ. CDR3 size: 15 residues. In DNA form, the CDR3 reads TGCGCCAGCAGCTTGGTAACGGGAGGGCCGGAGACCCAGTACTTC. It encodes CASSLVTGGPETQYF.

V gene TRBV5-5 combines with J gene TRBJ1-4; weak D call: TRBD1 (5 bases). The CDR3 is made up of 15 amino acids. Per germline, CDR1 SGHKS and CDR2 YYEKEE (reference sequence). V was shortened by 4 bases and J by 4 bases, with 14 bases between the two germline ends. The CDR3 spells CASSRQGGGNEKLFF. The CDR3 DNA reads TGTGCCAGCAGCCGTCAGGGTGGCGGTAATGAAAAACTGTTTTTT.

This clone turned up a few times. The gene calls are TRBV7-2 and TRBJ2-3, with unresolved D. V lost 2 bases and J 2 bases, leaving 14 bases between the germline ends. Germline V gene sequence: CDR1 SGHTA, CDR2 FQGNSA. The CDR3 has 16 residues. The CDR3 DNA sequence: TGTGCCAGCAGCTTAAGCTTAGTCGGATTCACAGATACGCAGTATTTT. Translated: CASSLSLVGFTDTQYF.

The chain carries TRBV28 and TRBJ1-4, with D hard to call. Trimming left V 2 bases short and J 0 bases short, with 10 bases between. Germline CDR1 reads MDHEN; CDR2 reads SYDVKM. The CDR3 covers 16 residues. CDR3 loop: CASSLVGLATNEKLFF. The CDR3 DNA follows: TGTGCCAGCAGTTTAGTTGGGCTGGCAACTAATGAAAAACTGTTTTTT.

The J gene is TRBJ2-2, the V gene TRBV6-5; D not certain. This CDR3 contains 13 residues. Trimming stripped 7 bases from V and 0 bases from J, with 6 bases between. CDR1 MNHEY and CDR2 SVGAGI come from the germline V gene. The CDR3 DNA is TGTGCCAGCACGGATACGAACACCGGGGAGCTGTTTTTT. The encoded protein is CASTDTNTGELFF.

The chain couples TRBV7-9 to TRBJ2-7, with D perhaps assigned TRBD1 or TRBD2 (5 bases each). Germline V gene lookup returns CDR1 SEHNR and CDR2 FQNEAQ (reference sequence). V dropped 5 bases and J dropped 2 bases, with 16 bases sitting between them. This CDR3 is 15 amino acids long. In DNA, the CDR3 is TGTGCCAGCAGCCCTCGGGACCCACACCCCTACGAGCAGTACTTC. Its translation: CASSPRDPHPYEQYF.

This chain joins TRBV11-3 and TRBJ2-1; D perhaps matches TRBD1 (6 bases). Trimming took off 5 bases at V and 12 bases at J, with 17 bases between the two ends. Germline assignment: CDR1 SGHNT and CDR2 YENEEA. The CDR3 runs to 13 residues. The DNA for the CDR3 is TGTGCCAGCAGCGCCGACAGGACCCAAAGGCAGTTCTTC. Translated: CASSADRTQRQFF. Full variable domain (rest looked up from reference TRBV11-3 and TRBJ2-1): EAGVVQSPRYKIIEKKQPVAFWCNPISGHNTLYWYLQNLGQGPELLIRYENEEAVDDSQLPKDRFSAERLKGVDSTLKIQPAELGDSAVYLCASSADRTQRQFFGPGTRLTVL.

The chain has TRBV28 and TRBJ1-1; TRBD1 might be the D (5 bases). Germline-derived CDR1 and CDR2 are MDHEN and SYDVKM. The germline V and J ends were trimmed by 5 bases and 5 bases, with 12 bases remaining between them. This CDR3 is 13 amino acids long. The CDR3 region is CASSPPQGTEAFF. The CDR3 region has the DNA TGTGCCAGCAGTCCCCCGCAGGGTACTGAAGCTTTCTTT.

The rearrangement links TRBV5-6 to TRBJ1-2; the match to TRBD1 covers 8 bases. With 3 bases clipped from V and 5 bases from J, the junction kept 12 bases outside the gene matches. CDR1 SGHDT and CDR2 YYEEEE come from the germline V gene. The CDR3 loop spans 16 amino acids. The CDR3 DNA is TGTGCCAGCAGCTCTACTGGGACAGGTAGAGGGTATGGCTACACCTTC. Protein: CASSSTGTGRGYGYTF.

This clone was found a few times. The rearrangement uses TRBV10-1 and TRBJ1-6, with unresolved D. V was shortened by 5 bases and J by 9 bases, with 11 bases between the two germline ends. This CDR3 has 13 residues. Germline V CDR1 and CDR2: WNHNN, SYGVQD (reference sequence). The CDR3 bases are TGCGCCAGCAGTCCTTCAATCGGTTCACCCCTCCACTTT. Translated, it gives CASSPSIGSPLHF.

The rearrangement links TRBV13 to TRBJ1-6, with D possibly matching TRBD1 (5 bases). The V gene lost 0 bases and the J gene lost 10 bases, with 13 bases spanning the gap. Germline V gene lookup returns CDR1 PRHDT and CDR2 FYEKMQ (reference sequence). This CDR3 has 15 residues. The CDR3 protein is CASSLGRSQGSPLHF. The CDR3 coding sequence is TGTGCCAGCAGCTTAGGCCGGTCCCAGGGATCACCCCTCCACTTT. The variable domain in full, with the rest retrieved from reference TRBV13 and TRBJ1-6, is AAGVIQSPRHLIKEKRETATLKCYPIPRHDTVYWYQQGPGQDPQFLISFYEKMQSDKGSIPDRFSAQQFSDYHSELNMSSLELGDSALYFCASSLGRSQGSPLHFGNGTRLTVT.

This chain uses TRBV11-2 with TRBJ2-2; 7 bases fit TRBD1. The V gene end was trimmed by 1 base and the J gene end by 1 base; junction bases not matched to a gene: 3. Looked up from germline, CDR1 is SGHAT and CDR2 is FQNNGV. CDR3 length: 16 residues. The CDR3 DNA sequence: TGTGCCAGCAGCTTAGTAGGGGGCCAGAACACCGGGGAGCTGTTTTTT. Protein sequence: CASSLVGGQNTGELFF.

This clone was seen a few times. This sequence joins TRBV28 and TRBJ1-4, with unresolved D. The CDR3 has 11 residues. V gave up 2 bases and J gave up 8 bases, with 3 bases separating them. Germline lookup yields CDR1 MDHEN and CDR2 SYDVKM. CDR3 DNA sequence: TGTGCCAGCAGTTTACGGGAAAAACTGTTTTTT. Translating gives CASSLREKLFF.

This clone has only a few counts. The V gene is TRBV10-1, the J gene TRBJ1-1; a weak D match, TRBD1 (5 bases). V was trimmed by 6 bases and J by 11 bases, leaving 19 bases between them. This CDR3 has 13 residues. Germline V gene sequence: CDR1 WNHNN, CDR2 SYGVQD (reference sequence). Here the CDR3 DNA reads TGCGCCAGCAGCGCCTCCCAACAGGTGAATGCTTTCTTT. It yields the protein CASSASQQVNAFF.

This clone turned up a few times. This sequence joins TRBV5-1 and TRBJ2-1, with D possibly TRBD1 on 6 matching bases. The CDR3 is 15 amino acids. Germline V gene data show CDR1 as SGHRS and CDR2 as YFSETQ. V lost 0 bases to trimming and J lost 5 bases, with 12 bases between them. In DNA, the CDR3 is TGCGCCAGCAGCTTGGGGAAGACAGGTAACAATGAGCAGTTCTTC. It codes for CASSLGKTGNNEQFF.

In this sample, this clone turned up a few times. The gene calls are TRBV29-1 and TRBJ2-6; 7 bases are shared with TRBD1. CDR1 and CDR2 (germline): SQVTM, ANQGSEA. The CDR3 consists of 14 residues. The trim removed 6 bases at V and 3 bases at J, leaving 5 bases unmatched. The CDR3 nucleotides read TGCAGCGTAGTAGGGGGCAGTGGGGCCAACGTCCTGACTTTC. It specifies CSVVGGSGANVLTF.

This chain joins TRBV4-3 and TRBJ2-2; the match to TRBD1 covers 10 bases. The CDR3 spans 16 residues. Germline V gives CDR1 LGHNA, CDR2 YSLEER. J gave up 5 bases and V 3 bases, and 6 bases lay outside the gene matches. The chain's CDR3 is CASSQGPGQGTGELFF. DNA for the CDR3: TGCGCCAGCAGCCAGGGCCCGGGACAGGGGACCGGGGAGCTGTTTTTT.

The gene calls are TRBV4-1 and TRBJ2-1; D may correspond to TRBD1 or TRBD2 (6 bases each). Germline CDR1 MGHRA, CDR2 YSYEKL. V was trimmed by 1 base and J by 1 base, leaving 11 bases between them. CDR3 length equals 16 residues. The CDR3 loop is CASSQVGGGSYNEQFF. The CDR3 region has the DNA TGCGCCAGCAGCCAAGTAGGAGGGGGATCCTACAATGAGCAGTTCTTC.

The table lists this clone with a count of one. The chain joins TRBV6-1 to TRBJ2-7; 12 bases agree with TRBD2. Trimming cost V 6 bases and J 5 bases; bases outside gene matches: 8. The CDR3 has 15 residues. CDR1 is MNHNS and CDR2 is SASEGT in the germline V gene. In DNA, the CDR3 is TGTGCCAGCAGGGGAGGACTAGCGGGACTTGACGAGCAGTACTTC. This codes for CASRGGLAGLDEQYF.

The rearrangement uses TRBV4-1 and TRBJ2-1, with TRBD2 identical over 9 bases. CDR3 length: 17 amino acids. V lost 1 base, J lost 7 bases, and 11 bases stayed unmatched. CDR1 and CDR2 (germline): MGHRA, YSYEKL. The CDR3 bases are TGCGCCAGCAGCCAAGCGGGATCGCGGGAGGGCCTGAATGAGCAGTTCTTC. Translated, it gives CASSQAGSREGLNEQFF.

V gene TRBV7-9 combines with J gene TRBJ1-1; D might be TRBD1 (5 bases). The germline CDR1 and CDR2 sequences are SEHNR and FQNEAQ (reference sequence). This CDR3 is 13 amino acids long. V shed 5 bases and J shed 7 bases, with 14 bases lying between them. CDR3 protein: CASSPGVGGEAFF. CDR3 DNA sequence: TGTGCCAGCAGCCCCGGGGTCGGGGGTGAAGCTTTCTTT. Full variable domain (outside the CDR3, taken from reference TRBV7-9 and TRBJ1-1): DTGVSQNPRHKITKRGQNVTFRCDPISEHNRLYWYRQTLGQGPEFLTYFQNEAQLEKSRLLSDRFSAERPKGSFSTLEIQRTEQGDSAMYLCASSPGVGGEAFFGQGTRLTVV.

The rearrangement links TRBV5-5 to TRBJ1-6, with D unclear. The CDR3 extends over 14 amino acids. Germline V gene sequence: CDR1 SGHKS, CDR2 YYEKEE (reference sequence). With 2 bases removed from V and 10 bases from J, the gap between germline ends came to 13 bases. CDR3 in amino acids: CASSFWEKNSPLHF. The CDR3 DNA follows: TGTGCCAGCAGCTTTTGGGAGAAGAACTCACCCCTCCACTTT.

On this clone itself: The sample carries other DNA sequences with the same CDR3. This chain joins TRBV6-5 and TRBJ2-5; maybe TRBD2 (6 bases). Germline-derived CDR1 and CDR2 are MNHEY and SVGAGI. V was cut by 9 bases and J by 5 bases, with 7 bases left in between. This CDR3 is 10 amino acids long. The CDR3 sequence is CASRGETQYF. The CDR3 nucleotides are TGTGCCAGTCGGGGGGAGACCCAGTACTTC.

This clone is a singleton in its sample. The same CDR3 arises from other DNA sequences in this sample as well. The chain links TRBV7-2 to TRBJ1-5; no firm D call. CDR3 size: 14 residues. Germline V lookup: CDR1 SGHTA, CDR2 FQGNSA. The V gene lost 3 bases and the J gene lost 3 bases, with 9 bases spanning the gap. The CDR3 DNA reads TGTGCCAGCAGCTTCGGGCAGGTCAATCAGCCCCAGCATTTT. Its protein is CASSFGQVNQPQHF.

This clone was observed a single time. The V gene is TRBV28, the J gene TRBJ2-7, with 8 bases that match TRBD1. The J segment lost 6 bases and the V segment lost 3 bases, leaving 7 bases of the junction unmatched. The germline V gene has CDR1 MDHEN and CDR2 SYDVKM. This CDR3 spans 14 amino acids. The CDR3 sequence: CASSLSQGGREQYF. CDR3 in DNA: TGTGCCAGCAGTTTGTCACAGGGGGGTCGCGAGCAGTACTTC. The variable domain in full, with the rest retrieved from reference TRBV28 and TRBJ2-7, is DVKVTQSSRYLVKRTGEKVFLECVQDMDHENMFWYRQDPGLGLRLIYFSYDVKMKEKGDIPEGYSVSREKKERFSLILESASTNQTSMYLCASSLSQGGREQYFGPGTRLTVT.

This rearrangement joins TRBV5-1 to TRBJ2-5; 7 nucleotides agree with TRBD2. The CDR3 spans 15 residues. Trimming took 4 bases from V and 5 from J; bases not matched to a gene: 11. CDR1 and CDR2 from the germline V gene are SGHRS and YFSETQ. The CDR3 region has the DNA TGCGCCAGCAGCACCATGGGAGGGAAGGGGGAGACCCAGTACTTC. Translation gives CASSTMGGKGETQYF.

The J gene is TRBJ2-7, the V gene TRBV6-6; TRBD2 matches 7 bases. Germline V gene data show CDR1 as MNHNY and CDR2 as SVGAGI (reference sequence). The CDR3 loop spans 12 amino acids. J gave up 6 bases and V 11 bases, and 10 bases lay outside the gene matches. The CDR3 coding sequence is TGTGCCGTTGGCGGGAGCGTCCTCGAGCAGTACTTC. Translation gives CAVGGSVLEQYF.

The V call is TRBV7-2, the J call TRBJ1-2; TRBD1 is a possible D gene (5 bases). This CDR3 comprises 14 residues. V was shortened by 3 bases and J by 2 bases, with 10 bases between the two germline ends. The germline V gene has CDR1 SGHTA and CDR2 FQGNSA. CDR3: CASSFEGRNYGYTF. CDR3 bases: TGTGCCAGCAGCTTCGAGGGACGGAACTATGGCTACACCTTC.

This rearrangement joins TRBV30 to TRBJ2-6, with 8 positions matching TRBD1. J lost 4 bases, V lost 5 bases, and 7 bases had no gene match. Germline CDR1 GTSNPN, CDR2 SVGIG (reference sequence). This CDR3 region has 15 residues. CDR3 sequence reads: CAWGTGGVGANVLTF. In DNA form, the CDR3 reads TGTGCCTGGGGAACAGGGGGAGTCGGGGCCAACGTCCTGACTTTC.

J is TRBJ2-5 and V is TRBV10-3; D is unclear. The V gene lost 4 bases and the J gene lost 1 base, with 4 bases spanning the gap. Germline V gene lookup returns CDR1 ENHRY and CDR2 SYGVKD. The CDR3 length is 12 residues. The CDR3 reads CAISGAQETQYF. CDR3 nucleotides: TGTGCCATCAGTGGGGCCCAAGAGACCCAGTACTTC.